This T cell receptor (beta chain) originates from a study of identical twins. General study results and limits: Invariant T cells like MAIT and iNKT could partly confound the zero-insertion analyses. There were fewer insertions in abundant cord blood beta clonotypes, but memory repertoires showed no such pattern. Weaker excess twin sharing was seen among beta out-of-frame sequences.

Addition of a universal primer site occurred through template switching, and cDNA carried unique molecular identifiers. TCRdb called the 5' RACE reads again in MiXCR, with one record for every CDR3 protein. The sample includes about 470,000 distinct CDR3 sequences, approximately 24% of them seen just once. The CDR3 spans 15 residues. CDR1 and CDR2 (germline): MNHNS, SASEGT. V was pared by 6 bases and J by 1 base, with 14 bases between. Only a few counts were recorded for this clonotype. Its antigen remains unidentified. These same records also appear under a second study, on T cells expressing NK-cell markers.

V is TRBV6-1 and J is TRBJ2-3, with D possibly TRBD2 on 6 matching bases. Source material: CD4+ T cells sorted from blood. The clonotype originates from a woman aged 18-29 years in good health. The CDR3 region is CASSRAGTGTDTQYF. DNA for the CDR3: TGTGCCAGCAGCAGGGCAGGGACTGGCACAGATACGCAGTATTTT.